This passage covers 20 T cell receptor beta chains from one sample sequenced in a study of shared clonotypes between healthy human individuals. Assay used: immunoSEQ multiplex PCR; TCRdb lists only in-frame clones, some missing. Among 2 million to 2.5 million clones, approximately 95% were seen once, and the ten largest hold 0.35% to 0.5%. The sample taken for sequencing was naive CD4+ T cells from PBMCs. Subset meaning: CD45RA+ positively selected. The receptor set was obtained from a man younger than 35 in good health. Some clones in this sample may be carry-over from other donors' samples.

CDR3 loop: CASSAPGLGRNEQFF. The DNA of the CDR3 is TGCGCCAGCAGCGCTCCCGGGTTGGGTCGGAATGAGCAGTTCTTC. The chain carries TRBV4-1 and TRBJ2-1; D is undetermined. V lost 5 bases to trimming and J lost 7 bases, with 18 bases between them. This CDR3 comprises 15 residues. CDR1 is MGHRA, CDR2 YSYEKL, per germline.

This chain links TRBV10-1 with TRBJ1-3; D is possibly TRBD1 (5 bases). Germline V gene lookup returns CDR1 WNHNN and CDR2 SYGVQD (reference sequence). This CDR3 has 14 amino acids. Trimming shortened V by 4 bases and J by 0 bases, and 7 bases separated the two germline ends. CDR3 in DNA: TGCGCCAGCAGTGGTACAGGCTCTGGAAACACCATATATTTT. This sequence encodes CASSGTGSGNTIYF.

The V call is TRBV30, the J call TRBJ1-2; no firm D call. Trimming removed 2 bases from V and 2 bases from J, with 6 bases in between. Looked up from germline, CDR1 is GTSNPN and CDR2 is SVGIG (reference sequence). The CDR3 is made up of 12 amino acids. CDR3 in DNA: TGTGCCTGGAGTAATAACAACTATGGCTACACCTTC. Translated, it gives CAWSNNNYGYTF. The full variable domain, rest sourced from reference TRBV30 and TRBJ1-2, is SQTIHQWPATLVQPVGSPLSLECTVEGTSNPNLYWYRQAAGRGLQLLFYSVGIGQISSEVPQNLSASRPQDRQFILSSKKLLLSDSGFYLCAWSNNNYGYTFGSGTRLTVV.

This clone was detected only a few times. Other DNA variants within this sample encode the same CDR3. The chain has TRBV7-2 and TRBJ1-5; TRBD1 matches at 8 bases. Unmatched junction bases numbered 7, after V lost 5 bases and J lost 4 bases. The germline V gene has CDR1 SGHTA and CDR2 FQGNSA. The CDR3 has 15 amino acids. The DNA of the CDR3 is TGTGCCAGCAGCCCGACAGGGGTAGGAAATCAGCCCCAGCATTTT. Translated, it gives CASSPTGVGNQPQHF.

As to this clone: Different DNA sequences within this sample yield the same CDR3. CDR3 loop: CASSVEANTDTQYF. CDR3 bases: TGTGCCAGCAGCGTAGAGGCGAACACAGATACGCAGTATTTT. The chain employs TRBV9 and TRBJ2-3; D gene unclear. The CDR3 extends over 14 amino acids. CDR1 is SGDLS and CDR2 is YYNGEE in the germline V gene. V lost 0 bases to trimming and J lost 2 bases, with 7 bases between them.

The chain carries TRBV19 and TRBJ1-1; possible D gene TRBD1, 5 bases. Germline V gene sequence: CDR1 LNHDA, CDR2 SQIVND (reference sequence). This CDR3 contains 14 residues. Trimming took off 6 bases at V and 1 base at J, with 12 bases between the two ends. CDR3 nucleotide sequence: TGTGCCAGTAGACTGGGGCTACCGAACACTGAAGCTTTCTTT. Encoded protein: CASRLGLPNTEAFF.

The rearrangement joins TRBV18 to TRBJ2-1; 13 positions agree with TRBD2. Germline assignment: CDR1 KGHSH and CDR2 LQKENI. The CDR3 spans 16 residues. V lost 5 bases to trimming and J lost 2 bases; unmatched junction nucleotides: 3. In DNA form, the CDR3 reads TGTGCCAGCTCAAGCGGACTAGCGGGGGCCTACAATGAGCAGTTCTTC. It specifies CASSSGLAGAYNEQFF.

This sequence joins TRBV19 and TRBJ2-1; TRBD2 matches 13 bases. In germline, CDR1 is LNHDA, CDR2 SQIVND (reference sequence). The V and J ends lost 6 bases and 2 bases, in that order; junction bases with no gene match: 13. The CDR3 consists of 19 residues. The CDR3 bases are TGTGCCAGTAGGGGAACCGGGACTAGCGGGAACGTCCCCTACAATGAGCAGTTCTTC. Its protein product is CASRGTGTSGNVPYNEQFF.

The chain has TRBV2 and TRBJ2-7, with a weak D call TRBD1 (5 bases). The V end lost 4 bases, the J end lost 0 bases, and 10 bases lay between the germline ends. This CDR3 contains 14 residues. Germline V gene lookup returns CDR1 SNHLY and CDR2 FYNNEI. CDR3 coding DNA: TGTGCCAGCAGTGGACAGCGACCCTCCTACGAGCAGTACTTC. Translating gives CASSGQRPSYEQYF.

V gene TRBV15 combines with J gene TRBJ2-1, with 7 bases lining up with TRBD2. This CDR3 has 17 residues. Germline assignment: CDR1 LNHNV and CDR2 YYDKDF (reference sequence). J lost 4 bases, V lost 0 bases, and 9 bases had no gene match. CDR3 nucleotides: TGTGCCACCAGCAGAGATGGGACGGGAGGCCTTTACAATGAGCAGTTCTTC. This gives the protein CATSRDGTGGLYNEQFF.

The gene calls are TRBV4-1 and TRBJ2-1; D might be TRBD2 (5 bases). The CDR3 length is 15 residues. Trimming stripped 1 base from V and 10 bases from J, with 17 bases between. Germline-derived CDR1 and CDR2 are MGHRA and YSYEKL. The CDR3, as DNA: TGCGCCAGCAGCCAAGTGCTAACTAGGGATAGGGAGCAGTTCTTC. This gives the protein CASSQVLTRDREQFF.

This clone was seen a few times. V gene TRBV7-3 combines with J gene TRBJ1-1; 9 bases align to TRBD1. The CDR3 totals 13 residues. Trimming at V came to 8 bases and at J to 4 bases, leaving 5 bases not matched to a gene. Germline CDR1 is SGHTA and CDR2 is FQGTGA. CDR3 bases: TGTGCCAGCGGGTTGACAGGGGGCACTGAAGCTTTCTTT. Encoded protein: CASGLTGGTEAFF. The whole variable domain, remainder taken from reference TRBV7-3 and TRBJ1-1, is GAGVSQTPSNKVTEKGKYVELRCDPISGHTALYWYRQSLGQGPEFLIYFQGTGAADDSGLPNDRFFAVRPEGSVSTLKIQRTERGDSAVYLCASGLTGGTEAFFGQGTRLTVV.

The chain is built from TRBV28 and TRBJ1-3; D not resolved. The germline V and J ends were trimmed by 5 bases and 9 bases, with 14 bases remaining between them. This CDR3 is 13 amino acids long. The germline V gene has CDR1 MDHEN and CDR2 SYDVKM. CDR3 in DNA: TGTGCCAGCAGTCCTACATTATGGGGCACCATATATTTT. Encoded protein: CASSPTLWGTIYF. The full variable domain, its missing parts supplied by reference TRBV28 and TRBJ1-3, is DVKVTQSSRYLVKRTGEKVFLECVQDMDHENMFWYRQDPGLGLRLIYFSYDVKMKEKGDIPEGYSVSREKKERFSLILESASTNQTSMYLCASSPTLWGTIYFGEGSWLTVV.

The V and J genes are TRBV6-1 and TRBJ2-2, with D possibly TRBD2 on 7 matching bases. Germline lookup yields CDR1 MNHNS and CDR2 SASEGT. The CDR3 runs 14 residues. V shed 8 bases and J shed 2 bases, with 12 bases lying between them. The CDR3 reads CASHRGANTGELFF. The DNA of the CDR3 is TGTGCCAGCCACCGGGGGGCCAACACCGGGGAGCTGTTTTTT.

A word on this clone: The identical CDR3 is also encoded by other nucleotide sequences in the sample. The rearrangement links TRBV7-7 to TRBJ2-3, with 12 bases that match TRBD2. The V and J ends lost 6 bases and 3 bases, in that order; junction bases with no gene match: 4. The CDR3 has 15 residues. CDR1 and CDR2 (germline): SSHAT, FNYEAQ (reference sequence). The CDR3 DNA is TGTGCCAGCAGTCCTCTAGCGGGAGGGACAGATACGCAGTATTTT. Protein: CASSPLAGGTDTQYF.

The rearrangement links TRBV18 to TRBJ1-5; no reliable D call. V lost 5 bases, J lost 4 bases, and 9 bases lay in between. CDR1 is KGHSH, CDR2 LQKENI, per germline. This CDR3 comprises 13 residues. The CDR3, as DNA: TGTGCCAGCTCATCGGACCTAAATCAGCCCCAGCATTTT. Translating gives CASSSDLNQPQHF.

This clone appeared a single time. The V call is TRBV9, the J call TRBJ1-1, with D possibly TRBD1 on 5 matching bases. With 3 bases removed from V and 0 bases from J, the gap between germline ends came to 15 bases. Germline V gene data show CDR1 as SGDLS and CDR2 as YYNGEE. The CDR3 length is 16 residues. The CDR3 sequence is CASSESPGRMNTEAFF. The CDR3 DNA reads TGTGCCAGCAGCGAGTCACCGGGACGGATGAACACTGAAGCTTTCTTT.

The V and J genes are TRBV27 and TRBJ1-4, with a tentative D call TRBD1 (6 bases). Looked up from germline, CDR1 is MNHEY and CDR2 is SMNVEV (reference sequence). The CDR3 consists of 15 residues. Trimming removed 5 bases from V and 4 bases from J, with 14 bases in between. The CDR3 region has the DNA TGTGCCAGCAGTGCCACAGGGCTCAATAATGAAAAACTGTTTTTT. It encodes CASSATGLNNEKLFF.

Regarding this clone: Other DNA variants within this sample encode the same CDR3. The CDR3 region is CASSLPPTDTQYF. CDR3 coding DNA: TGCGCCAGCAGCTTACCCCCCACAGATACGCAGTATTTT. The chain carries TRBV5-1 and TRBJ2-3; D is ambiguous. The CDR3 is 13 amino acids. Trimming shortened V by 2 bases and J by 2 bases, and 6 bases separated the two germline ends. Germline V CDR1 and CDR2: SGHRS, YFSETQ.

The genes are TRBV7-2 and TRBJ1-1, with D unclear. The germline V and J ends were trimmed by 0 bases and 2 bases, with 10 bases remaining between them. Germline V gives CDR1 SGHTA, CDR2 FQGNSA. This CDR3 contains 15 residues. CDR3 amino acids: CASSLALHQNTEAFF. In DNA form, the CDR3 reads TGTGCCAGCAGCTTAGCCCTACACCAAAACACTGAAGCTTTCTTT.